These 27 T cell receptor beta chains share one sample of origin, sequenced in a study of blood T cell repertoires in COVID-19. Data came from immunoSEQ multiplex PCR; TCRdb stores just in-frame clones and leaves some out. This sample yields 200,000 or so clones, of which 84% are seen a single time; over 9.5% belongs to the top ten. The sample taken for sequencing was peripheral blood. The source of these receptors is a woman older than 75 with COVID-19, enrolled during active disease.

Notes on this clone: One junction end does not reproduce the germline sequence, and a read error may be involved. The chain links TRBV5-6 to TRBJ1-3; D not resolved. This CDR3 region has 17 residues. Germline lookup yields CDR1 SGHDT and CDR2 YYEEEE. CDR3 amino acids: CASSLFTEPRSGNTIYF. The CDR3 coding sequence is TGTGCCAGTAGCTTGTTCACAGAGCCCAGAAGTGGAAACACCATATATTTT.

The gene calls are TRBV6-1 and TRBJ1-1; D ambiguous. Trimming took off 3 bases at V and 6 bases at J, with 8 bases between the two ends. CDR1 is MNHNS, CDR2 SASEGT, per germline. The CDR3 has 12 residues. The CDR3 region has the DNA TGTGCCAGCAGTGAGAGGGTTCCTGAAGCTTTCTTT. Translating gives CASSERVPEAFF.

The rearrangement uses TRBV5-4 and TRBJ1-2, with 8 positions matching TRBD1. Unmatched junction bases numbered 7, after V lost 6 bases and J lost 3 bases. Per the germline V gene, CDR1 is SGHNT and CDR2 is YYREEE (reference sequence). The CDR3 spans 14 residues. CDR3 sequence reads: CASTIQGVDYGYTF. The CDR3 coding sequence is TGTGCCAGCACCATACAGGGGGTGGACTATGGCTACACCTTC.

The chain combines TRBV28 with TRBJ2-1, with TRBD2 identical over 7 bases. Germline CDR1 MDHEN, CDR2 SYDVKM. Germline trimming cut 1 base from V and 2 bases from J; bases unmatched to any gene: 2. The CDR3 runs 15 residues. The chain's CDR3 is CASSLFGTTYNEQFF. The CDR3, as DNA: TGTGCCAGCAGTTTATTCGGGACTACCTACAATGAGCAGTTCTTC.

This clone was observed a handful of times. This rearrangement joins TRBV29-1 to TRBJ1-1, with 8 bases that match TRBD1. J was trimmed by 1 base and V by 6 bases; bases with no gene match: 7. The V gene's germline CDR1 is SQVTM and CDR2 ANQGSEA. CDR3 length: 14 residues. CDR3 DNA: TGCAGCGTGGGTTGGGGGACAGGGAACACTGAAGCTTTCTTT. It encodes CSVGWGTGNTEAFF.

The chain combines TRBV7-9 with TRBJ1-2, with 7 bases fitting TRBD1. Per the germline V gene, CDR1 is SEHNR and CDR2 is FQNEAQ (reference sequence). V was pared by 1 base and J by 4 bases, with 3 bases of the junction left unmatched. The CDR3 loop spans 14 amino acids. The CDR3 spells CASSLEGAFYGYTF. The CDR3 bases are TGTGCCAGCAGCTTAGAGGGGGCATTCTATGGCTACACCTTC.

The rearrangement uses TRBV5-1 and TRBJ2-6; tentative D call: TRBD1 (5 bases). The CDR3 is 17 residues long. Per the germline V gene, CDR1 is SGHRS and CDR2 is YFSETQ. V lost 0 bases and J 0 bases, leaving 10 bases between the germline ends. The CDR3 DNA follows: TGCGCCAGCAGCTTGGAAGGACATCCCTCTGGGGCCAACGTCCTGACTTTC. Translated, it gives CASSLEGHPSGANVLTF.

J is TRBJ1-5 and V is TRBV6-5; D possibly corresponds to TRBD1 (5 bases). V lost 10 bases, J lost 0 bases, and 16 bases lay in between. This CDR3 contains 15 residues. Germline-derived CDR1 and CDR2 are MNHEY and SVGAGI. CDR3 region: CAIGLGDYSNQPQHF. The CDR3 DNA follows: TGTGCCATCGGGCTAGGGGATTATAGCAATCAGCCCCAGCATTTT.

This chain joins TRBV11-2 and TRBJ1-5; 12 bases are shared with TRBD1. V lost 5 bases and J lost 7; bases outside the gene matches: 6. Germline-derived CDR1 and CDR2 are SGHAT and FQNNGV. This CDR3 is 15 amino acids long. The CDR3 is CASSIGTGGAQPQHF. As DNA, the CDR3 is TGTGCCAGCAGCATAGGGACAGGGGGCGCCCAGCCCCAGCATTTT.

The genes are TRBV5-1 and TRBJ2-6, with D possibly matching TRBD2 (7 bases). Trimming pared 7 bases from V and 2 bases from J, leaving 10 bases between. The CDR3 extends over 14 amino acids. Per the germline V gene, CDR1 is SGHRS and CDR2 is YFSETQ. In DNA, the CDR3 is TGCGCCAGCGGCGGGGGCACTGGGGCCAACGTCCTGACTTTC. The encoded protein is CASGGGTGANVLTF.

CDR3 bases: TGTGCCAGCAGATCGGGGGGTAATGATTCACCCCTCCACTTT. This translates into CASRSGGNDSPLHF. The V gene is TRBV28, the J gene TRBJ1-6; D perhaps matches TRBD1 (5 bases). V lost 6 bases, J lost 8 bases, and 14 bases lay in between. The germline CDR1 and CDR2 sequences are MDHEN and SYDVKM. The CDR3 contains 14 residues.

This rearrangement joins TRBV27 to TRBJ2-7, with D perhaps TRBD1 (6 bases). Trimming took off 4 bases at V and 3 bases at J, with 13 bases between the two ends. The germline CDR1 and CDR2 sequences are MNHEY and SMNVEV (reference sequence). CDR3 size: 14 residues. The DNA for the CDR3 is TGTGCCAGCAGTTACCGGGACACGTTCTACGAGCAGTACTTC. Amino acids: CASSYRDTFYEQYF.

Notes on this clone: Other DNA sequences within the sample encode an identical CDR3. V usage is TRBV5-1 and J usage is TRBJ2-1; 7 bases match TRBD2. Germline V CDR1 and CDR2: SGHRS, YFSETQ. V lost 4 bases to trimming and J lost 0 bases; unmatched junction nucleotides: 4. This CDR3 region has 15 residues. This chain's CDR3 is CASSSAGDSYNEQFF. CDR3 in DNA: TGCGCCAGCAGCAGCGCGGGGGACTCCTACAATGAGCAGTTCTTC. Based on the CDR3 plus reference TRBV5-1 and TRBJ2-1, the full variable domain is KAGVTQTPRYLIKTRGQQVTLSCSPISGHRSVSWYQQTPGQGLQFLFEYFSETQRNKGNFPGRFSGRQFSNSRSEMNVSTLELGDSALYLCASSSAGDSYNEQFFGPGTRLTVL.

This clone showed up just a few times. This chain joins TRBV7-2 and TRBJ1-2, with D tentatively TRBD1 (5 bases). The CDR3 is made up of 14 amino acids. CDR1 and CDR2 (germline): SGHTA, FQGNSA. Trimming shortened V by 2 bases and J by 7 bases, and 14 bases separated the two germline ends. The CDR3 DNA reads as TGTGCCAGCAGCTTAAGGGGTGGCCCTAGTGGCTACACCTTC. Protein: CASSLRGGPSGYTF.

This chain links TRBV28 with TRBJ2-3; weak D call: TRBD1 (5 bases). The CDR3 spans 15 residues. Germline values: CDR1 MDHEN, CDR2 SYDVKM. Trimming pared 3 bases from V and 4 bases from J, leaving 14 bases between. The CDR3 loop is CASSFPAGKADTQYF. As DNA, the CDR3 is TGTGCCAGCAGTTTCCCGGCAGGGAAGGCAGATACGCAGTATTTT.

The rearrangement links TRBV28 to TRBJ1-5; possibly TRBD1 for D (6 bases). Deletions cut 8 bases from V and 0 bases from J, with 20 bases between. The CDR3 consists of 17 residues. Germline assignment: CDR1 MDHEN and CDR2 SYDVKM. The CDR3 loop reads CASLPGGPIYSNQPQHF. In DNA form, the CDR3 reads TGTGCCAGCCTCCCGGGGGGCCCTATTTATAGCAATCAGCCCCAGCATTTT.

The chain links TRBV6-1 to TRBJ1-5; weak D call: TRBD1 (6 bases). Germline CDR1 is MNHNS and CDR2 is SASEGT. The length of the CDR3 is 15 residues. The V and J ends lost 1 base and 4 bases respectively, with 11 bases between them. CDR3: CASSEGGLGNQPQHF. CDR3 nucleotides: TGTGCCAGCAGTGAAGGGGGGCTGGGAAATCAGCCCCAGCATTTT.

With regard to this clone: The same CDR3 arises from other DNA sequences in this sample as well. This sequence joins TRBV18 and TRBJ1-2; D remains unclear. Germline CDR1 and CDR2: KGHSH and LQKENI. The CDR3 covers 14 residues. V gave up 3 bases and J gave up 3 bases, with 11 bases separating them. The CDR3 region has the DNA TGTGCCAGCTCACCTAGACGGGAAGACTATGGCTACACCTTC. Protein product: CASSPRREDYGYTF. Variable domain in full (rest from reference TRBV18 and TRBJ1-2): NAGVMQNPRHLVRRRGQEARLRCSPMKGHSHVYWYRQLPEEGLKFMVYLQKENIIDESGMPKERFSAEFPKEGPSILRIQQVVRGDSAAYFCASSPRREDYGYTFGSGTRLTVV.

The genes are TRBV19 and TRBJ2-7, with D possibly matching TRBD1 (5 bases). Trimming left V 7 bases short and J 3 bases short, with 22 bases between. The CDR3 totals 16 residues. Per the germline V gene, CDR1 is LNHDA and CDR2 is SQIVND (reference sequence). The CDR3 bases are TGTGCCAGTACTCCATCCCGTCGCCAGGGAAACTACGAGCAGTACTTC. This codes for CASTPSRRQGNYEQYF.

The chain recombines TRBV4-3 with TRBJ1-6; 9 nucleotides match TRBD1. J gave up 7 bases and V 0 bases, and 1 base lay outside the gene matches. The CDR3 totals 15 residues. Germline V gives CDR1 LGHNA, CDR2 YSLEER. CDR3 amino acids: CASSQEGQGNSPLHF. The CDR3 nucleotides read TGCGCCAGCAGCCAAGAGGGACAGGGCAATTCACCCCTCCACTTT.

V gene TRBV4-1 combines with J gene TRBJ1-1; a weak D match, TRBD1 (5 bases). The germline V and J ends were trimmed by 2 bases and 6 bases, with 16 bases remaining between them. Per germline, CDR1 MGHRA and CDR2 YSYEKL. CDR3 length: 15 amino acids. This CDR3 is CASSQSLSGGAEAFF. The DNA of the CDR3 is TGCGCCAGCAGCCAAAGCCTTTCGGGGGGGGCTGAAGCTTTCTTT.

The V and J genes are TRBV5-1 and TRBJ2-3, with 7 bases lining up with TRBD1. J gave up 3 bases and V 0 bases, and 10 bases lay outside the gene matches. The germline V gene has CDR1 SGHRS and CDR2 YFSETQ. The CDR3 loop spans 17 amino acids. CDR3 region: CASSLEGARTITDTQYF. In nucleotides, the CDR3 is TGCGCCAGCAGCTTGGAGGGGGCGCGGACGATTACAGATACGCAGTATTTT.

The chain is built from TRBV5-6 and TRBJ1-5; D ambiguous. The CDR3 runs to 15 residues. Germline loops: CDR1 SGHDT, CDR2 YYEEEE. The V end was cut by 0 bases, the J end by 7 bases, with 14 bases between. This CDR3 reads CASSLGYSLAQPQHF. In DNA form, the CDR3 reads TGTGCCAGCAGCTTGGGGTACTCCCTAGCCCAGCCCCAGCATTTT.

The rearrangement joins TRBV4-1 to TRBJ2-1, with 8 bases that match TRBD1. V lost 2 bases, J lost 7 bases, and 10 bases stayed unmatched. Germline CDR1 and CDR2: MGHRA and YSYEKL. The CDR3 consists of 16 residues. The CDR3 DNA is TGCGCCAGCAGCCAACCTGACAGGGGCACTCGGAATGAGCAGTTCTTC. Its protein is CASSQPDRGTRNEQFF.

This clone was seen more than once but under ten times. This rearrangement joins TRBV28 to TRBJ2-7; 8 bases line up with TRBD1. This CDR3 has 14 residues. Germline V lookup: CDR1 MDHEN, CDR2 SYDVKM. Losses at the gene ends were 6 bases for V and 2 bases for J; bases not matched to a gene: 6. CDR3 DNA: TGTGCCAGCAGCAGGACAGGGTTGCCCTACGAGCAGTACGTC. It specifies CASSRTGLPYEQYV.

This clone has a handful of counts. This sequence joins TRBV28 and TRBJ2-7; 10 positions match TRBD1. This CDR3 has 17 residues. V lost 4 bases, J lost 2 bases, and 11 bases stayed unmatched. The germline gives CDR1 MDHEN, CDR2 SYDVKM. The CDR3 bases are TGTGCCAGCAGTTCACCGGGACAGGGGCCTCACCCCTACGAGCAGTACGTC. This sequence encodes CASSSPGQGPHPYEQYV.

The CDR3 sequence: CAILNREGSPESEQYV. CDR3 DNA: TGTGCCATTCTAAACAGGGAAGGTAGCCCGGAAAGCGAGCAGTACGTC. The chain has TRBV19 and TRBJ2-7; perhaps TRBD1 as D (6 bases). The CDR3 has 16 residues. V gave up 10 bases and J gave up 6 bases, with 28 bases separating them. CDR1 and CDR2 from the germline V gene are LNHDA and SQIVND (reference sequence).